Each of the 2 T cell receptor beta chains below was sequenced from the same sample in a study of graft-versus-host responses after intestinal transplantation. The antigens for these receptors are not known. Profiling relied on immunoSEQ multiplex PCR, and the TCRdb table lists in-frame clones only, not all of them. This sample has 80,000 to 100,000 clones, with roughly nine tenths found just once. Here the sequenced sample was unstimulated CD4+ T cells sorted from spleen or lymph node cells, taken before transplant. The receptor source for this set is a human donor who was the organ donor for an intestinal transplant.

The J gene is TRBJ1-3, the V gene TRBV18; no definite D call. With 1 base removed from V and 9 bases from J, the gap between germline ends came to 10 bases. Germline-derived CDR1 and CDR2 are KGHSH and LQKENI. This CDR3 contains 13 residues. The CDR3 DNA follows: TGTGCCAGCTCACCACAGGACGGAGGCACCATATATTTT. Amino acid sequence: CASSPQDGGTIYF. The entire variable domain, with the rest obtained from reference TRBV18 and TRBJ1-3, is as follows: NAGVMQNPRHLVRRRGQEARLRCSPMKGHSHVYWYRQLPEEGLKFMVYLQKENIIDESGMPKERFSAEFPKEGPSILRIQQVVRGDSAAYFCASSPQDGGTIYFGEGSWLTVV.

The J gene is TRBJ2-7, the V gene TRBV7-4, with 9 bases fitting TRBD2. Unmatched junction bases numbered 5, after V lost 4 bases and J lost 1 base. Per the germline V gene, CDR1 is SGHVT and CDR2 is SQSDAQ. This CDR3 has 15 residues. CDR3 coding DNA: TGTGCCAGCAGCTCGCTAGCGGGGTCTTCCTACGAGCAGTACTTC. Translation: CASSSLAGSSYEQYF.